This T cell receptor (beta chain) was identified during a study of blood T cell repertoires in COVID-19. The CDR3 sequence is 15 residues long. The germline V gene has CDR1 SGHRS and CDR2 YFSETQ. V shed 0 bases and J 4 bases; nucleotides not matched to a gene: 3. The repertoire was sequenced with immunoSEQ multiplex PCR; TCRdb's copy has only in-frame clones and lacks some. The sample shows about 230,000 clones, roughly four fifths of them seen only once. What was sequenced was peripheral blood. This chain connects TRBV5-1 to TRBJ2-7; 11 bases agree with TRBD2. This clonotype was sampled from a man in his fifties with active or convalescent COVID-19. CDR3 in DNA: TGCGCCAGCAGCTTGGAGACTAGCGGGGCGTACGAGCAGTACTTC. Protein sequence: CASSLETSGAYEQYF.